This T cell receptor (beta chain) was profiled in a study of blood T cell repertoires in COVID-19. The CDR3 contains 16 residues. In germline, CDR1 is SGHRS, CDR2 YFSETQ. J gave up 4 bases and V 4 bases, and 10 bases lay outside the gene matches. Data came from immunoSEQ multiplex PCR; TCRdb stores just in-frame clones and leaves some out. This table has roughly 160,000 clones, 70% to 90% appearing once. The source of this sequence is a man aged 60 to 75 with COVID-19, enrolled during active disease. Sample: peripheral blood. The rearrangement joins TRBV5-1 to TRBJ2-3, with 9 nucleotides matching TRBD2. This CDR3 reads CASSPGVAGGPDTQYF. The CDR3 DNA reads TGCGCCAGCAGCCCGGGGGTCGCGGGGGGGCCAGATACGCAGTATTTT.